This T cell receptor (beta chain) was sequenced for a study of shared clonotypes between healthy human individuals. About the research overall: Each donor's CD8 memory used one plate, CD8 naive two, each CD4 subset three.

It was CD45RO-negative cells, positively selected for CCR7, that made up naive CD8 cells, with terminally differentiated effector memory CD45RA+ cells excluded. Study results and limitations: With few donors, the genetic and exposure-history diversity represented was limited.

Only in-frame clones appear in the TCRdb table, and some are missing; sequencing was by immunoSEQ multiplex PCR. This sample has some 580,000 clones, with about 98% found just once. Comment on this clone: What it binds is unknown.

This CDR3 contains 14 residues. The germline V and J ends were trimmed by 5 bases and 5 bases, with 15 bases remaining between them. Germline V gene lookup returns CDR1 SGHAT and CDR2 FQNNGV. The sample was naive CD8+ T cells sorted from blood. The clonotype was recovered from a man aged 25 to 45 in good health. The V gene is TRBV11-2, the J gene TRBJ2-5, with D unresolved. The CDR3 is CASSLNNGHETQYF. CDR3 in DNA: TGTGCCAGCAGCCTAAACAACGGGCATGAGACCCAGTACTTC.